This entry concerns a single TCR beta chain. The data were produced by immunoSEQ multiplex PCR, yet TCRdb's version contains in-frame clones alone and is incomplete. The sample has 450,000 to 650,000 clones; approximately 80% are singletons. The sample is drawn from a study of shared T cell receptors in the human thymus. This CDR3 has 14 amino acids. The germline V gene encodes CDR1 MNHEY and CDR2 SMNVEV (reference sequence). The V end lost 0 bases, the J end lost 7 bases, and 10 bases lay between the germline ends. This sample also belongs to another study, concerning human thymus T cells.

Sequencing input: thymocytes. This rearrangement joins TRBV27 to TRBJ2-1; D not certain. This TCR was sampled from a boy younger than two with a congenital heart defect. CDR3 bases: TGTGCCAGCAGTTTATCGATTCGGGTGAATGAGCAGTTCTTC. Protein: CASSLSIRVNEQFF.